This TCR beta chain was captured in a study of radiotherapy plus CTLA-4 blockade in lung cancer. Turning to the study itself: Objective responses arose in about 17% of patients, and approximately 28% experienced disease control.

The table came from immunoSEQ multiplex PCR; TCRdb's copy has only in-frame clones and leaves some out. Of about 45,000 clones in the sample, less than 75% were seen once. This clone was found a few times. No antigen is known for it. CDR1 is MNHNS and CDR2 is SASEGT in the germline V gene. V dropped 5 bases and J dropped 7 bases, with 14 bases sitting between them. This CDR3 region has 13 residues. Study-level findings and limits: Increased serum interferon-beta after radiation also reportedly predicted response strongly. Blood TCR clones of tumor origin expanded after radiotherapy plus ipilimumab.

The specimen comprised peripheral blood, sampled from a patient treated with radiotherapy plus ipilimumab. The chain carries TRBV6-1 and TRBJ1-1; D gene unclear. The receptor was derived from a human donor with non-small cell lung cancer who had a partial response to radiotherapy plus ipilimumab. This chain's CDR3 is CASSRDQLGEAFF. Here the CDR3 DNA reads TGTGCCAGCAGTAGAGACCAGCTAGGTGAAGCTTTCTTT.